The rows below give T cell receptor beta chains drawn from one sample of a study of CD8+ T cells in alopecia areata. TCRdb's copy holds only in-frame clones and misses some; the assay was immunoSEQ multiplex PCR. The table has about 140,000 clones, more than 85% seen once; the top ten hold 13%. The sequences come from CD8+ T cells sorted from blood, collected at week 4, from a patient treated with tofacitinib. The receptors stem from a human donor with alopecia areata. Each CDR3 is given with its conserved first and last residue. Each record gives: CDR3 DNA, CDR3 protein, clone size, J gene, V gene, D gene, CDR3 length. A D gene is named only where the DNA matches it firmly. A row's size may be missing; if present it is once, few, many or a size class.

DNA: TGTGCCAGCAGCATAGCCGGGACACCGTTCCCAGAGTACTTC
CDR3: CASSIAGTPFPEYF
size: -
J: TRBJ2-7
V: TRBV6-5
D: -
length: 14

DNA: TGTGCCAGCAGCTTGGTTGGGACAGAGGTTGACATTCAGTACTTC
CDR3: CASSLVGTEVDIQYF
size: -
J: TRBJ2-4
V: TRBV7-9
D: TRBD1
length: 15

DNA: TGCAGCGTAGTCCACAGGGGAACCGGGGAGCTGTTTTTT
CDR3: CSVVHRGTGELFF
size: -
J: TRBJ2-2
V: TRBV29-1
D: TRBD1
length: 13

DNA: TGTGCAGCCGGGACAGGAGCCTACGAGCAGTACTTC
CDR3: CAAGTGAYEQYF
size: few
J: TRBJ2-7
V: TRBV2
D: TRBD1
length: 12

DNA: TGTGCCAGCAGCGTGGGGGACTCCTACGAGCAGTACTTC
CDR3: CASSVGDSYEQYF
size: -
J: TRBJ2-7
V: TRBV9
D: -
length: 13

DNA: TGCATCGTTGAGGGGGGGGAGACCCAGTACTTC
CDR3: CIVEGGETQYF
size: -
J: TRBJ2-5
V: TRBV29-1
D: -
length: 11

DNA: TGTGCCAGTAGTACCGCGGGGACGGGCTATGGCTACACCTTC
CDR3: CASSTAGTGYGYTF
size: -
J: TRBJ1-2
V: TRBV19
D: -
length: 14

DNA: TGTGCCAGCAGTCAGACAGGGTTGCAAGAGACCCAGTACTTC
CDR3: CASSQTGLQETQYF
size: once
J: TRBJ2-5
V: TRBV27
D: TRBD1
length: 14

DNA: TGCAGCGTTGAAGATAGGGACGGTAAAAACATTCAGTACTTC
CDR3: CSVEDRDGKNIQYF
size: once
J: TRBJ2-4
V: TRBV29-1
D: -
length: 14

DNA: TGTGCCAGCAGTGAAGGCGTAGGGACCACCGGGGAGCTGTTTTTT
CDR3: CASSEGVGTTGELFF
size: -
J: TRBJ2-2
V: TRBV6-1
D: -
length: 15

DNA: TGTGCCAGCAGCTTAGCGGGAGTCCACAATGAGCAGTTCTTC
CDR3: CASSLAGVHNEQFF
size: -
J: TRBJ2-1
V: TRBV11-1
D: -
length: 14

DNA: TGTGCCAGCAGCGTAGTGTCTAGCGGGAGGGCGAACACCGGGGAGCTGTTTTTT
CDR3: CASSVVSSGRANTGELFF
size: -
J: TRBJ2-2
V: TRBV9
D: TRBD2
length: 18

DNA: TGTGCCAGCAGCCCTCAAGGGGGACCTGGAAACACCATATATTTT
CDR3: CASSPQGGPGNTIYF
size: -
J: TRBJ1-3
V: TRBV7-9
D: -
length: 15

DNA: TGTGCCAGCAGCCCACTTGGGGATCAGCCCCAGCATTTT
CDR3: CASSPLGDQPQHF
size: few
J: TRBJ1-5
V: TRBV16
D: -
length: 13

DNA: TGCAGCGTTGAAGGATTGGGGTCAGATACGCAGTATTTT
CDR3: CSVEGLGSDTQYF
size: once
J: TRBJ2-3
V: TRBV29-1
D: -
length: 13

DNA: TGCAGCGACCAGCGGGCGGATTACAATGAGCAGTTCTTC
CDR3: CSDQRADYNEQFF
size: -
J: TRBJ2-1
V: TRBV29-1
D: -
length: 13

DNA: TGCAGCGTGGATTGGACAGGGACCTACGAGCAGTACTTC
CDR3: CSVDWTGTYEQYF
size: -
J: TRBJ2-7
V: TRBV29-1
D: TRBD1
length: 13

DNA: TGTGCCAGCAGCCCAACGACTAGTCGAAGATCAGATACGCAGTATTTT
CDR3: CASSPTTSRRSDTQYF
size: -
J: TRBJ2-3
V: TRBV7-3
D: -
length: 16

DNA: TGTGCCAGCAGTTACTCGATCCCGGACGGTACCTATGGCTACACCTTC
CDR3: CASSYSIPDGTYGYTF
size: -
J: TRBJ1-2
V: TRBV6-5
D: -
length: 16

DNA: TGTGCCAGCAGCCAGTATACGGGCGGCTCCTACGAGCAGTACTTC
CDR3: CASSQYTGGSYEQYF
size: few
J: TRBJ2-7
V: TRBV7-8
D: -
length: 15

DNA: TGCGCCAGCAGTCTAATCAATGAGCAGTTCTTC
CDR3: CASSLINEQFF
size: -
J: TRBJ2-1
V: TRBV10-2
D: -
length: 11

DNA: TGTGCCTGGAGTTTTGGGACAGGGGCTCGAGAGCAGTACTTC
CDR3: CAWSFGTGAREQYF
size: -
J: TRBJ2-5
V: TRBV30
D: TRBD1
length: 14

DNA: TGTGCCAGCAGTTTATCAGAGTACCAAGAGACCCAGTACTTC
CDR3: CASSLSEYQETQYF
size: -
J: TRBJ2-5
V: TRBV6-5
D: -
length: 14

DNA: TGCGCCAGCGTGTATGGCTACACCTTC
CDR3: CASVYGYTF
size: -
J: TRBJ1-2
V: TRBV5-1
D: -
length: 9

DNA: TGTGCCAGCAGCCGAGGATTCTATGGCTACACCTTC
CDR3: CASSRGFYGYTF
size: -
J: TRBJ1-2
V: TRBV27
D: -
length: 12

DNA: TGTGCCACCCTCGCGGGGCGGGGGAGTACAGATACGCAGTATTTT
CDR3: CATLAGRGSTDTQYF
size: -
J: TRBJ2-3
V: TRBV15
D: TRBD2
length: 15

DNA: TGTGCCAGCAGCGTTACTAGCGGGGGGCACACCGGGGAGCTGTTTTTT
CDR3: CASSVTSGGHTGELFF
size: -
J: TRBJ2-2
V: TRBV9
D: TRBD2
length: 16

DNA: TGCGCCAGCAGCCTGGCTTCCGGGGAGCTGTTTTTT
CDR3: CASSLASGELFF
size: few
J: TRBJ2-2
V: TRBV5-1
D: -
length: 12

DNA: TGTGCCAGCGGTGCGGGGTCTCTCTACGAGCAGTACTTC
CDR3: CASGAGSLYEQYF
size: -
J: TRBJ2-7
V: TRBV6-5
D: -
length: 13

DNA: TGTGCCAGCAGCGCCTGGACAGGGAGGGGCACTGAAGCTTTCTTT
CDR3: CASSAWTGRGTEAFF
size: -
J: TRBJ1-1
V: TRBV7-8
D: TRBD1
length: 15

DNA: TGTGCCAGCAGGGTGAACACTGAAGCTTTCTTT
CDR3: CASRVNTEAFF
size: -
J: TRBJ1-1
V: TRBV27
D: -
length: 11

DNA: TGTGCCTGGAGTATGGCTCAGGCCGAGCAGTACTTC
CDR3: CAWSMAQAEQYF
size: -
J: TRBJ2-7
V: TRBV30
D: -
length: 12

DNA: TGCCGGGGGATCTACAATGAGCAGTTCTTC
CDR3: CRGIYNEQFF
size: -
J: TRBJ2-1
V: TRBV2
D: -
length: 10

DNA: TGTGCCAGCAGCCCCGAGGGACAGGGATGGGCAATGGTCAATGAGCAGTTCTTC
CDR3: CASSPEGQGWAMVNEQFF
size: -
J: TRBJ2-1
V: TRBV11-1
D: TRBD1
length: 18

DNA: TGTGCCAGCAGCTTAAAGACTGGGGGGCTAGGGGCCAACGTCCTGACTTTC
CDR3: CASSLKTGGLGANVLTF
size: once
J: TRBJ2-6
V: TRBV7-6
D: -
length: 17

DNA: TGTGCCAGTAGTATCCGGGACAAGACCTACGAGCAGTACTTC
CDR3: CASSIRDKTYEQYF
size: -
J: TRBJ2-7
V: TRBV19
D: -
length: 14

DNA: TGTGCCAGCAGCCCACCCCTGGGAGCGGGGACTAGCACAGATACGCAGTATTTT
CDR3: CASSPPLGAGTSTDTQYF
size: -
J: TRBJ2-3
V: TRBV7-9
D: TRBD2
length: 18

DNA: TGCGCCAGCAGCTCCGGACAGGGCGTGGATACGCAGTATTTT
CDR3: CASSSGQGVDTQYF
size: -
J: TRBJ2-3
V: TRBV5-1
D: TRBD1
length: 14

DNA: TGTGCCAGCAGCTCTGGACTGAGCGGGGAGCTGTTTTTT
CDR3: CASSSGLSGELFF
size: -
J: TRBJ2-2
V: TRBV7-3
D: -
length: 13

DNA: TGTGCCAGCAGCCCAGCTTGGACAGAGAAATATGGCTACACCTTC
CDR3: CASSPAWTEKYGYTF
size: -
J: TRBJ1-2
V: TRBV7-9
D: -
length: 15

DNA: TGCGCCAGCAGCTTGAAGGGGGCGCCTCAAGAGACCCAGTACTTC
CDR3: CASSLKGAPQETQYF
size: -
J: TRBJ2-5
V: TRBV5-1
D: TRBD1
length: 15

DNA: TGTGCCAGCAGTCTGGACAGGCGGAACATTCAGTACTTC
CDR3: CASSLDRRNIQYF
size: -
J: TRBJ2-4
V: TRBV27
D: TRBD1
length: 13